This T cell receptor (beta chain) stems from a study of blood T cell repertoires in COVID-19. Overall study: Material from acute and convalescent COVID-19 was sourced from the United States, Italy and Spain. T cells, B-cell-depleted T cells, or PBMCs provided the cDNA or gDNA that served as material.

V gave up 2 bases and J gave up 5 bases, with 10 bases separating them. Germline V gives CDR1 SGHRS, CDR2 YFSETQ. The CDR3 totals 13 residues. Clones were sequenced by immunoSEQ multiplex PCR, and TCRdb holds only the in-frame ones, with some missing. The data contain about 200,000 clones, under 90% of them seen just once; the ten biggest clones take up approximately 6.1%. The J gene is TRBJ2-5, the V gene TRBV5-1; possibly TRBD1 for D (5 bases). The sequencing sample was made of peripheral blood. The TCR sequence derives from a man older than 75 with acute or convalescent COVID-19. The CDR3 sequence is CASSFGRAETQYF. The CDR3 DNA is TGCGCCAGCAGCTTCGGCAGGGCCGAGACCCAGTACTTC.